This TCR beta chain was obtained from a study of TIL therapy for anti-PD-1-resistant metastatic lung cancer. Looking at the study overall: By whole-exome sequencing, median non-synonymous tumor mutation burden was roughly 1.4 mutations per megabase.

This clone was observed a few times. The germline V and J ends were trimmed by 0 bases and 8 bases, with 8 bases remaining between them. Germline V CDR1 and CDR2: SGDLS, YYNGEE. The CDR3 spans 13 residues. As to time point: pre-treatment sample, taken before nivolumab and TIL therapy. The tumor samples were excised metastases, mostly pleural nodules or supraclavicular lymph nodes. Stage 4 NSCLC adults joined between late 2017 and January 2020. This was the immunoSEQ v3 assay. TCRdb keeps only in-frame clones here, not all; method: immunoSEQ multiplex PCR. The data show 50,000 to 60,000 clones, about two thirds seen once.

The TCR comes from a person aged 25 to 85 with non-small cell lung cancer. This chain uses TRBV9 with TRBJ2-2; D unclear. The sequencing used tumor tissue, collected at baseline. The CDR3 DNA is TGTGCCAGCAGCGTAGTGATCATAGGGGAGCTGTTTTTT. This sequence encodes CASSVVIIGELFF.